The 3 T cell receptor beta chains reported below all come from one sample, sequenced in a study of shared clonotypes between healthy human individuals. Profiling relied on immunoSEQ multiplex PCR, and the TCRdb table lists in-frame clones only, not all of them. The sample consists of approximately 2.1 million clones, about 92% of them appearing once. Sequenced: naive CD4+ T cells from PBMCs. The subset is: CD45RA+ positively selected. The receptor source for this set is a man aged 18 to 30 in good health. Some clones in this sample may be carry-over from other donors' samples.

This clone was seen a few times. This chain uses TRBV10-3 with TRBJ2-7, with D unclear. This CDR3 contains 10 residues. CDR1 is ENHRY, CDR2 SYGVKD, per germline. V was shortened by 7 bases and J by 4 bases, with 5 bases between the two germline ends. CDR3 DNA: TGTGCCATCATGGGGTACGAGCAGTACTTC. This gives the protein CAIMGYEQYF.

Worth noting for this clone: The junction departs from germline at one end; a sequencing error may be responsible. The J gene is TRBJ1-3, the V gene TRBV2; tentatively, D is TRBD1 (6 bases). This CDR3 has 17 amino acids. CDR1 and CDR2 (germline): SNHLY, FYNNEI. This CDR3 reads CASREGGGGSSGNTIYF. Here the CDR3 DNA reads TGTGCCAGCAGGGAAGGAGGGGGGGGATCCTCTGGAAACACCATATATTTT.

CDR3: CASSSRTGGLYGYTF. The CDR3, as DNA: TGTGCCAGCAGTTCACGGACAGGGGGCCTCTATGGCTACACCTTC. This chain links TRBV28 with TRBJ1-2; 11 nucleotides line up with TRBD1. Germline CDR1 reads MDHEN; CDR2 reads SYDVKM. This CDR3 has 15 residues. V gave up 4 bases and J gave up 4 bases; unmatched junction bases: 5.